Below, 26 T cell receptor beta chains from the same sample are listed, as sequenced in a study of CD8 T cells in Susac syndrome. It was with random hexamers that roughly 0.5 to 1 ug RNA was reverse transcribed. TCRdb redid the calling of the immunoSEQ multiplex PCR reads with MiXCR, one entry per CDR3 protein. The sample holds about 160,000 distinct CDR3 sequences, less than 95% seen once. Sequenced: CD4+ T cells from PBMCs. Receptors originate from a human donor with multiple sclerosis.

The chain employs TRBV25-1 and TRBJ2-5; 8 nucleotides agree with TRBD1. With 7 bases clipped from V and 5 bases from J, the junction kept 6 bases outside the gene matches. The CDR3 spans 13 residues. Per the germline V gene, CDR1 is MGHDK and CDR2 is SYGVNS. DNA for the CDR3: TGTGCCAGCACCCAGGGGGCGAAGGAGACCCAGTACTTC. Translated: CASTQGAKETQYF.

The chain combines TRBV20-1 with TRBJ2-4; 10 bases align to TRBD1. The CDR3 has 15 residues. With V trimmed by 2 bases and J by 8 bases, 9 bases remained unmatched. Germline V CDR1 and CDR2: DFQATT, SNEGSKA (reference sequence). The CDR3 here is CSARNPTGGSDIQYF. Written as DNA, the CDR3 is TGCAGTGCTAGAAATCCGACAGGGGGCTCCGACATTCAGTACTTC.

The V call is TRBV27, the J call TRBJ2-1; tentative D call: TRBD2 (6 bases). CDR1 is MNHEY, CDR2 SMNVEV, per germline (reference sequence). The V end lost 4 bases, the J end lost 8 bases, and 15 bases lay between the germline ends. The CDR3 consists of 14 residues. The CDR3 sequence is CASSSGTVFHEQFF. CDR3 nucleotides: TGTGCCAGCAGTTCCGGGACTGTGTTTCATGAGCAGTTCTTC.

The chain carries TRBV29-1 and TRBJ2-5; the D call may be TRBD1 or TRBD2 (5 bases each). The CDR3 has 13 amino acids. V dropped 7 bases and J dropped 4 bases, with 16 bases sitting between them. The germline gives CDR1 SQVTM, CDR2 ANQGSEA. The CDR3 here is CSARDDGVETQYF. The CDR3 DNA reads TGCAGCGCCCGGGACGACGGAGTAGAGACCCAGTACTTC.

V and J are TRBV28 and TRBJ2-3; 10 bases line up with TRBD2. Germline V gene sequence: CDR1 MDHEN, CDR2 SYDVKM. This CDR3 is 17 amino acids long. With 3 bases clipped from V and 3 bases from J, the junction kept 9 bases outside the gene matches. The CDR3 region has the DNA TGTGCCAGCAGTTTTCCCATAGCGGGAGGACGTACAGATACGCAGTATTTT. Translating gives CASSFPIAGGRTDTQYF.

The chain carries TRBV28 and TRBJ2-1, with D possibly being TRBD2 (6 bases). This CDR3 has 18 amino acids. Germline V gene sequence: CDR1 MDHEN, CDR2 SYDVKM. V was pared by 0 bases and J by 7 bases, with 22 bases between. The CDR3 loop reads CASSLWGLRREAWNEQFF. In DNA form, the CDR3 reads TGTGCCAGCAGTTTATGGGGCCTGAGGAGGGAGGCATGGAATGAGCAGTTCTTC.

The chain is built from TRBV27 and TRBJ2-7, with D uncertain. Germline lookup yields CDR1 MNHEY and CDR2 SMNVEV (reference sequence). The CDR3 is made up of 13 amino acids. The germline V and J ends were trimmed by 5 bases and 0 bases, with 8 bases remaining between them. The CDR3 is CASSLAPSYEQYF. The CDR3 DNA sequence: TGTGCCAGCAGTCTGGCCCCCTCCTACGAGCAGTACTTC.

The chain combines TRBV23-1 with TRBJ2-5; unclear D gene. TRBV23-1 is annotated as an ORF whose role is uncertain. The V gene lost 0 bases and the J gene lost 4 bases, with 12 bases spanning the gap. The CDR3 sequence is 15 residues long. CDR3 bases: TGCGCCAGCAGTCAATCGCATGGGCAGACAGAGACCCAGTACTTC. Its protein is CASSQSHGQTETQYF.

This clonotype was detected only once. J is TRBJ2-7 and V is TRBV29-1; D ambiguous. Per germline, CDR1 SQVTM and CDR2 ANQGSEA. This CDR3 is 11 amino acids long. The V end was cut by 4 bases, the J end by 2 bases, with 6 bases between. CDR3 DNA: TGCAGCGTTGTGACCGCCTACGAGCAGTACTTC. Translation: CSVVTAYEQYF.

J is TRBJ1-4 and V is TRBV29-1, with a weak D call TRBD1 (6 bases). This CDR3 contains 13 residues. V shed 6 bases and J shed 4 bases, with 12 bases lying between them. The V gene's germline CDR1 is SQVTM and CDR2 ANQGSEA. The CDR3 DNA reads TGCAGCGTACGACAGGTGTTTAATGAAAAACTGTTTTTT. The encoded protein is CSVRQVFNEKLFF.

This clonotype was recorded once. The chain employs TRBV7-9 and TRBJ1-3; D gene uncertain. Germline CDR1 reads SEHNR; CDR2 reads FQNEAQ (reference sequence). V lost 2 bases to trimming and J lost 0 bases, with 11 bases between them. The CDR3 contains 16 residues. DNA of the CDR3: TGTGCCAGCAGCTTATTCTCGGGAAACTCTGGAAACACCATATATTTT. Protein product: CASSLFSGNSGNTIYF.

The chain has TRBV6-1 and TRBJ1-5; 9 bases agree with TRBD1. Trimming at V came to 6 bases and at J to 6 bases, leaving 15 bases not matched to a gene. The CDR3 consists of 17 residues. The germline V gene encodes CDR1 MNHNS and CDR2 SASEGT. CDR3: CASRPYGQGSFSQPQHF. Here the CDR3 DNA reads TGTGCCAGCAGGCCGTATGGACAGGGGAGTTTTAGTCAGCCCCAGCATTTT.

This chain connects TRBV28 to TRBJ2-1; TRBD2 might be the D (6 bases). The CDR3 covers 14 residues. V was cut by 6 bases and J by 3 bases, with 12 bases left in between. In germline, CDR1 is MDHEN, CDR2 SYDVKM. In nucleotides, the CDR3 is TGTGCCAGCAGCGGAGGGCCAGGCTACAATGAGCAGTTCTTC. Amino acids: CASSGGPGYNEQFF.

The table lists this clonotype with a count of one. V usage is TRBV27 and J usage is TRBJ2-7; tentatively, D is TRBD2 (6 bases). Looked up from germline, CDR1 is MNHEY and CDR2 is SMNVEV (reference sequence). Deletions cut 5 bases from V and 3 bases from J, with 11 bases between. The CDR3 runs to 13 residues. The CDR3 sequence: CASSRRGNYEQYF. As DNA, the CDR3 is TGTGCCAGCAGTCGGAGGGGTAACTACGAGCAGTACTTC.

The chain's CDR3 is CSAPRTNPYTGELFF. CDR3 in DNA: TGCAGTGCTCCAAGGACTAACCCCTACACCGGGGAGCTGTTTTTT. The chain joins TRBV20-1 to TRBJ2-2; D may be TRBD2 (6 bases). The germline V and J ends were trimmed by 5 bases and 3 bases, with 16 bases remaining between them. The CDR3 has 15 amino acids. Germline CDR1 reads DFQATT; CDR2 reads SNEGSKA (reference sequence).

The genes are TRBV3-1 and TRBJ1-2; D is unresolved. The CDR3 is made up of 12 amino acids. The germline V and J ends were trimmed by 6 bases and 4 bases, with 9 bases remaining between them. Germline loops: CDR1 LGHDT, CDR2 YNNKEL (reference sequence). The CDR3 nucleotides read TGTGCCAGCAGTCCCGGTTTCTATGGCTACACCTTC. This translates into CASSPGFYGYTF.

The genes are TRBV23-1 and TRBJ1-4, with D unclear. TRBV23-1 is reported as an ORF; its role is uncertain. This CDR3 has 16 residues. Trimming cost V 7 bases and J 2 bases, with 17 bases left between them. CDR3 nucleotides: TGCGCCAGCAATCGCCCCGGGAAGTCGACTAATGAAAAACTGTTTTTT. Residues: CASNRPGKSTNEKLFF.

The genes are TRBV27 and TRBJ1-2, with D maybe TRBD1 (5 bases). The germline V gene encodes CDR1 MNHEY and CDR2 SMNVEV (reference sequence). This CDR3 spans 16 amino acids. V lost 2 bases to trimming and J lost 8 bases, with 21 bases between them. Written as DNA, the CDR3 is TGTGCCAGCAGTTTAACGTTCGGCGGGGGGGGAGGGGGCTACACCTTC. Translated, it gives CASSLTFGGGGGGYTF.

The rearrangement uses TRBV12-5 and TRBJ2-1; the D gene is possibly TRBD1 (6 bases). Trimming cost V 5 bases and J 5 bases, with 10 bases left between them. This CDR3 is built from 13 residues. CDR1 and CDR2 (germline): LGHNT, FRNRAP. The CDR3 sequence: CASGQQGNNEQFF. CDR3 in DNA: TGTGCTAGTGGTCAACAGGGAAACAATGAGCAGTTCTTC.

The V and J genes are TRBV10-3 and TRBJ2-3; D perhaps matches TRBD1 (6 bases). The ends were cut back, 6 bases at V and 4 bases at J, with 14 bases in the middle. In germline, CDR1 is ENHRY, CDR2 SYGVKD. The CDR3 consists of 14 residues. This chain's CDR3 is CAIRGAQGADTQYF. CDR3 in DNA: TGTGCCATCAGGGGGGCTCAAGGAGCAGATACGCAGTATTTT.

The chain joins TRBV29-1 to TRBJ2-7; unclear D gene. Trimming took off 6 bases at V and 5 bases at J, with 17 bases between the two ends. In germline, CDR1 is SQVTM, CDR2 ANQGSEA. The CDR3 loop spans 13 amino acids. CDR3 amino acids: CSVEPLQKDEQYF. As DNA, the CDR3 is TGCAGCGTCGAGCCGTTGCAGAAGGACGAGCAGTACTTC.

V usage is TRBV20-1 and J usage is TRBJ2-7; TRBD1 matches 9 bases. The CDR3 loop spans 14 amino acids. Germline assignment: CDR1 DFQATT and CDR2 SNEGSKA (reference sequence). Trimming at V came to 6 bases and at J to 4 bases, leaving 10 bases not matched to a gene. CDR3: CSARPGQGLYEQYF. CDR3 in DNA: TGCAGTGCACGCCCGGGACAGGGTCTATACGAGCAGTACTTC.

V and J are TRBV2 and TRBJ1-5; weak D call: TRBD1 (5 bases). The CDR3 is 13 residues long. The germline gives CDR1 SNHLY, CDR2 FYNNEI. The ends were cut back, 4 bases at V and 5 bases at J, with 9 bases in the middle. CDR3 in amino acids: CASSGGGYQPQHF. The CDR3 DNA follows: TGTGCCAGCAGTGGGGGCGGTTATCAGCCCCAGCATTTT.

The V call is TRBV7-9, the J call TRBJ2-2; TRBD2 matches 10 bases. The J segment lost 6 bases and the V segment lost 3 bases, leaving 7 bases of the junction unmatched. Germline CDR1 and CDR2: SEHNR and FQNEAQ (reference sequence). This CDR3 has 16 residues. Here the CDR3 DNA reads TGTGCCAGCAGCTTCCGTAGCGGGAGGAAGGCCGGGGAGCTGTTTTTT. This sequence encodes CASSFRSGRKAGELFF. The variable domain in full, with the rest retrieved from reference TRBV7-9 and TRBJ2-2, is DTGVSQNPRHKITKRGQNVTFRCDPISEHNRLYWYRQTLGQGPEFLTYFQNEAQLEKSRLLSDRFSAERPKGSFSTLEIQRTEQGDSAMYLCASSFRSGRKAGELFFGEGSRLTVL.

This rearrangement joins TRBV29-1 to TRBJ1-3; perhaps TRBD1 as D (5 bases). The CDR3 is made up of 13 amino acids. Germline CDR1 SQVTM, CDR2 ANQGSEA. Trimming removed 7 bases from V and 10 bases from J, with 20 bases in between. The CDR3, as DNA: TGCAGCGCAGCTGGGACCTCTGCAAGGACCATATATTTT. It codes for CSAAGTSARTIYF.

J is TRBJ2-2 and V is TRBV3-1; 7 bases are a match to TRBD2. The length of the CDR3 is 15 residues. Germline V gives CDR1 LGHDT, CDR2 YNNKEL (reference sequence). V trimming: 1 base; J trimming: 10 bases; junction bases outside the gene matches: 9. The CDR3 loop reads CASSQVNRGSEELFF. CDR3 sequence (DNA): TGTGCCAGCAGCCAAGTCAATCGCGGGAGCGAGGAGCTGTTTTTT.